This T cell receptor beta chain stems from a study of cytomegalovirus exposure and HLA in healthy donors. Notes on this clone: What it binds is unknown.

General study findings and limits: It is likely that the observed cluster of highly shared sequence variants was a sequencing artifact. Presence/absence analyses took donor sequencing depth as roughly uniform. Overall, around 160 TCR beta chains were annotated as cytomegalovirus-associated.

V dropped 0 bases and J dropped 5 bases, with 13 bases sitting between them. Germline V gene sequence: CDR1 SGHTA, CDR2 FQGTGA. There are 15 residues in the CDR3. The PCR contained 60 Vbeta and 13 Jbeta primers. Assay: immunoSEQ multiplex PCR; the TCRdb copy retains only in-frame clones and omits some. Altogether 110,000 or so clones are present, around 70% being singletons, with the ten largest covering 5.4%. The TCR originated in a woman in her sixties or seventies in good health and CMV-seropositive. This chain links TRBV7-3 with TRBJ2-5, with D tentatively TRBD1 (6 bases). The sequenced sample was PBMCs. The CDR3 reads CASSLTAGAYETQYF. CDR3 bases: TGTGCCAGCAGCTTAACGGCAGGGGCCTACGAGACCCAGTACTTC.